This TCR beta chain was captured by sequencing in a study of T-cell reconstitution after alpha-beta-depleted transplantation in children. This clonotype was seen at least ten times. This CDR3 has 14 residues. J gave up 8 bases and V 8 bases, and 12 bases lay outside the gene matches. Germline CDR1 MNHNS, CDR2 SASEGT. TCRbeta library construction was performed incorporating unique molecular identifiers. TCRdb used MiXCR to reprocess the PCR reads, holding one entry per CDR3 protein. This table holds over 450,000 distinct CDR3 sequences, roughly a tenth found once. Material: PBMCs, obtained before TCRalphabeta/CD19-depleted stem cell transplant. The chain employs TRBV6-1 and TRBJ2-1; 7 positions agree with TRBD2. The source is a child aged 2 to 10 with inherited bone marrow failure, due to receive a stem cell transplant. In DNA, the CDR3 is TGTGCCAGCGGGCGGGAGCACCATGGGGATGAGCAGTTCTTC. Translated, it gives CASGREHHGDEQFF.